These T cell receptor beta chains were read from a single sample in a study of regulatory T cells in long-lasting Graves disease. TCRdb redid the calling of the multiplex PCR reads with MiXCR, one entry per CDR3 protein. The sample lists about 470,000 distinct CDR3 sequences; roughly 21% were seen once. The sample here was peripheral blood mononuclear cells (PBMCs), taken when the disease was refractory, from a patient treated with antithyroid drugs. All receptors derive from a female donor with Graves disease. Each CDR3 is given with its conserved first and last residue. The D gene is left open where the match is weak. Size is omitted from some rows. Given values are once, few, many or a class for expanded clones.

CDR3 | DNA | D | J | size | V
CASSFTLGTEKLFF | TGTGCCAGCAGTTTCACTCTCGGGACCGAAAAACTGTTTTTT | . | TRBJ1-4 | . | TRBV12-3/TRBV12-4
CAWSVQGTYGYTF | TGTGCCTGGAGTGTACAAGGAACCTATGGCTACACCTTC | . | TRBJ1-2 | few | TRBV30
CASRGGDYGYTF | TGTGCCAGCAGGGGGGGGGACTATGGCTACACCTTC | . | TRBJ1-2 | many | TRBV27
CATSWTVYGYTF | TGTGCCACTTCATGGACAGTTTATGGCTACACCTTC | . | TRBJ1-2 | few | TRBV7-9
CASSPPGGGAETQYF | TGTGCCAGCAGTCCCCCCGGCGGGGGGGCAGAGACCCAGTACTTC | TRBD2 | TRBJ2-5 | few | TRBV6-1
CASTPHTGRGYGYTF | TGTGCCAGCACTCCCCATACGGGGAGAGGCTATGGCTACACCTTC | . | TRBJ1-2 | few | TRBV7-2
CASSAYRSGFRKLFF | TGTGCCAGCAGTGCCTACCGGAGCGGGTTCAGGAAACTGTTTTTT | . | TRBJ1-4 | . | TRBV27
CASSLSGQGAYEQYF | TGTGCCAGCAGTTTGTCGGGACAGGGGGCCTACGAGCAGTACTTC | TRBD1 | TRBJ2-7 | many | TRBV28
CASSVALGGAGYGYTF | TGTGCCAGTAGTGTAGCTTTGGGCGGAGCAGGCTATGGCTACACCTTC | . | TRBJ1-2 | . | TRBV19
CASSPPTGPDYGYTF | TGTGCCAGCTCACCACCCACAGGGCCGGACTATGGCTACACCTTC | . | TRBJ1-2 | few | TRBV18
CATRGDTGYEQYF | TGTGCCACCAGGGGGGACACCGGCTACGAGCAGTACTTC | . | TRBJ2-7 | few | TRBV30
CASGVQGYQETQYF | TGTGCCAGCGGGGTTCAAGGGTACCAAGAGACCCAGTACTTC | . | TRBJ2-5 | many | TRBV6-2/TRBV6-3
CASISGGSTDTQYF | TGTGCCAGCATTTCTGGCGGGAGCACAGATACGCAGTATTTT | . | TRBJ2-3 | few | TRBV28
CATTRPRGGTGELFF | TGTGCCACCACCCGCCCCCGGGGCGGGACCGGGGAGCTGTTTTTT | . | TRBJ2-2 | . | TRBV15
CSARGMESNTEAFF | TGCAGTGCTAGAGGTATGGAATCGAACACTGAAGCTTTCTTT | . | TRBJ1-1 | few | TRBV20-1
CASMGDRVSWGDSEAFF | TGTGCCAGCATGGGGGACCGTGTATCTTGGGGGGACAGTGAAGCTTTCTTT | TRBD1 | TRBJ1-1 | . | TRBV7-2
CATLNTGGRETQYF | TGTGCCACCCTCAACACAGGGGGCCGGGAGACCCAGTACTTC | TRBD1 | TRBJ2-5 | few | TRBV7-9
CASSRSGESQETQYF | TGTGCCAGCAGCCGTAGCGGGGAAAGCCAAGAGACCCAGTACTTC | TRBD2 | TRBJ2-5 | many | TRBV6-1
CASSLDFSSPLHF | TGTGCCAGCAGCTTAGACTTCTCTTCACCCCTCCACTTT | . | TRBJ1-6 | . | TRBV11-3
CASSLGQLGETQYF | TGTGCCAGCAGCTTAGGGCAGCTTGGGGAGACCCAGTACTTC | . | TRBJ2-5 | many | TRBV11-2
CASSYSRGLNTEAFF | TGTGCCAGCAGTTACTCGAGGGGATTGAACACTGAAGCTTTCTTT | . | TRBJ1-1 | many | TRBV6-5